This TCR beta chain came from a study of blood T cell repertoires in COVID-19. As for the study in general: Both acute and convalescent COVID-19 samples were obtained from the United States, Italy and Spain. The cDNA or gDNA used as material had been derived from T cells, B-cell-depleted T cells, or PBMCs.

Authors' methods: Reference gene primer amplification gave estimated nucleated cell counts. The method was immunoSEQ multiplex PCR; TCRdb's version includes in-frame clones alone and lacks a portion of them. Clone size and the V and J calls come from that table; the DNA yielded D and trimming. This table holds tens of thousands of clones, 91% found once. CDR3 length equals 14 residues. Germline V gene data show CDR1 as SGHTA and CDR2 as FQGNSA. Trimming removed 5 bases at V and 4 bases at J, with 14 bases between. Sample: peripheral blood. This receptor was obtained from a man between 50 and 59 years old with acute or convalescent COVID-19. The gene calls are TRBV7-2 and TRBJ1-2; possibly TRBD1 for D (6 bases). CDR3 coding DNA: TGTGCCAGCAGCGGCCGACAGGTCCTCTATGGCTACACCTTC. Translating gives CASSGRQVLYGYTF.